Below, 11 T cell receptor beta chains from the same sample are listed, as sequenced in a study of T-cell reconstitution after alpha-beta-depleted transplantation in children. TCRbeta library preparation incorporated unique molecular identifiers. Using its own MiXCR run on the PCR reads, TCRdb lists one record per CDR3 protein. The profile shows about 640,000 distinct CDR3 sequences, over 10% of them singletons. Sample: PBMCs, mostly from graft donor cells, taken 360 days after TCRalphabeta/CD19-depleted stem cell transplant. All receptors come from a male patient younger than 18 who had a stem cell transplant for acute myeloid leukemia, so the T cells may come from the graft donor.

The chain uses TRBV5-4 and TRBJ2-3; 10 positions agree with TRBD2. This CDR3 spans 15 amino acids. Looked up from germline, CDR1 is SGHNT and CDR2 is YYREEE (reference sequence). V shed 5 bases, J shed 6 bases, and the junction held 9 bases outside the gene matches. CDR3: CASSRTSGPEDTQYF. CDR3 bases: TGTGCCAGCAGTCGGACTAGCGGACCAGAGGATACGCAGTATTTT.

This clonotype was seen at least ten times. The CDR3 coding sequence is TGTGCCACCAGTGATTTGCGGGGGCCAGGCACCGGGGAGCTGTTTTTT. It codes for CATSDLRGPGTGELFF. The chain has TRBV24-1 and TRBJ2-2; D is possibly TRBD1 or TRBD2 (6 bases each). The CDR3 sequence is 16 residues long. V lost 0 bases to trimming and J lost 4 bases, with 11 bases between them. CDR1 and CDR2 (germline): KGHDR, SFDVKD.

This clonotype occurred a few times. The chain combines TRBV20-1 with TRBJ2-3; the match to TRBD2 covers 14 bases. This CDR3 comprises 16 residues. Unmatched junction bases numbered 9, after V lost 5 bases and J lost 5 bases. Germline CDR1 reads DFQATT; CDR2 reads SNEGSKA (reference sequence). CDR3 in DNA: TGCAGTGCTGATCCGGGACTAGCGGGAGTTATAGATACGCAGTATTTT. It is translated as CSADPGLAGVIDTQYF.

This clonotype has a count of ten or more. This chain joins TRBV29-1 and TRBJ2-5, with 12 bases fitting TRBD2. Germline V gives CDR1 SQVTM, CDR2 ANQGSEA. CDR3 length: 15 amino acids. V was pared by 4 bases and J by 2 bases, with 5 bases of the junction left unmatched. The CDR3 nucleotides read TGCAGCGTTGGCCGACTAGCGGGAGTGCAAGAGACCCAGTACTTC. It yields the protein CSVGRLAGVQETQYF. Using reference TRBV29-1 and TRBJ2-5 for the parts outside the CDR3, the full variable domain is SAVISQKPSRDICQRGTSLTIQCQVDSQVTMMFWYRQQPGQSLTLIATANQGSEATYESGFVIDKFPISRPNLTFSTLTVSNMSPEDSSIYLCSVGRLAGVQETQYFGPGTRLLVL.

J is TRBJ2-7 and V is TRBV29-1; 8 nucleotides align to TRBD2. This CDR3 comprises 13 residues. J gave up 2 bases and V 4 bases, and 4 bases lay outside the gene matches. Germline CDR1 is SQVTM and CDR2 is ANQGSEA. The CDR3 DNA follows: TGCAGCGTTGCCGGGACTAGTGCCTACGAGCAGTACTTC. Translating it yields CSVAGTSAYEQYF.

This clonotype has ten or more counts. The chain carries TRBV4-3 and TRBJ2-1; 7 bases align to TRBD2. V trimming: 5 bases; J trimming: 8 bases; junction bases outside the gene matches: 15. The CDR3 runs 16 residues. The germline gives CDR1 LGHNA, CDR2 YSLEER. CDR3 sequence reads: CASSVLRAGVGDEQFF. The CDR3 DNA is TGCGCCAGCAGCGTACTTCGGGCGGGAGTTGGCGATGAGCAGTTCTTC.

This chain joins TRBV7-9 and TRBJ2-1; 8 nucleotides align to TRBD2. The CDR3 runs 15 residues. The V gene's germline CDR1 is SEHNR and CDR2 FQNEAQ (reference sequence). Unmatched junction bases numbered 10, after V lost 8 bases and J lost 4 bases. The CDR3 sequence is CASGKILAVYNEQFF. CDR3 in DNA: TGTGCCAGCGGCAAAATACTAGCGGTATACAATGAGCAGTTCTTC.

Many counts were recorded for this clonotype. One end of the junction varies from germline; a read error may be responsible. The CDR3 sequence: CSARASGLLDDEQFF. Here the CDR3 DNA reads TGCAGTGCAAGAGCTAGCGGCCTCTTGGACGATGAGCAGTTCTTC. The gene calls are TRBV20-1 and TRBJ2-1; 7 bases align to TRBD2. Germline values: CDR1 DFQATT, CDR2 SNEGSKA (reference sequence). The CDR3 sequence is 15 residues long.

This chain joins TRBV9 and TRBJ2-1, with 9 bases that match TRBD1. The V segment lost 0 bases and the J segment 5 bases; nucleotides outside the gene matches: 12. Germline CDR1 and CDR2: SGDLS and YYNGEE. This CDR3 is 18 amino acids long. The CDR3 DNA reads TGTGCCAGCAGCGTAGCCCTAACAGGTAGGACAGGGGACAATGAGCAGTTCTTC. This translates into CASSVALTGRTGDNEQFF.

This clonotype was observed a few times. The chain is built from TRBV5-1 and TRBJ2-2; weak D call: TRBD2 (5 bases). Germline lookup yields CDR1 SGHRS and CDR2 YFSETQ. The CDR3 loop spans 16 amino acids. V dropped 2 bases and J dropped 4 bases, with 15 bases sitting between them. CDR3 nucleotide sequence: TGCGCCAGCAGCTTTTATCCCGGGGATGGCACCGGGGAGCTGTTTTTT. As protein: CASSFYPGDGTGELFF.

The chain is built from TRBV27 and TRBJ2-7; tentative D call: TRBD2 (6 bases). Trimming pared 5 bases from V and 0 bases from J, leaving 17 bases between. This CDR3 contains 16 residues. Germline CDR1 reads MNHEY; CDR2 reads SMNVEV (reference sequence). The CDR3 region has the DNA TGTGCCAGCAGTCCCCCTCTAGCGAAGAGCTCCTACGAGCAGTACTTC. This encodes CASSPPLAKSSYEQYF.